The T cell receptor beta chain under discussion was sequenced for a study of beta chain features in type 1 diabetes. Worth noting for this clone: Its antigen is still unknown.

The investigators reverse transcribed all of the isolated RNA, so they sequenced expressed TCRB transcripts. Here immunoSEQ multiplex PCR was the method, and the copy in TCRdb shows in-frame clones only, minus some. The table records 60,000 to 75,000 clones, roughly 49% of them present only once. Trimming cost V 5 bases and J 5 bases; bases outside gene matches: 10. The V gene's germline CDR1 is MNHEY and CDR2 SMNVEV (reference sequence). This CDR3 region has 15 residues. Whole-study findings and limits: Significant though moderate, a shortening of TCRB CDR3s appeared in all four CD4+ subsets of Type 1 diabetes patients.

The chain links TRBV27 to TRBJ2-5; TRBD2 agrees at 8 bases. The clonotype originates from a man younger than 40 with type 1 diabetes. The sequencing sample was made of central memory CD4+ T cells from blood. The CDR3 DNA reads TGTGCCAGCAGTCGTCTACTAGCGGAGGGGGAGACCCAGTACTTC. Amino acid sequence: CASSRLLAEGETQYF.